The source of this T cell receptor (beta chain) is a study of CD8 T cells in ankylosing spondylitis. Study-wide results and caveats: Reportedly, matched ankylosing spondylitis synovial fluid was significantly enriched for disease-linked clones.

Notes on this clonotype: The antigen is undetermined.

Quantitative 5'-RACE with molecular barcodes produced the TCR beta libraries. TCRdb redid the calling of the 5' RACE reads with MiXCR, one entry per CDR3 protein. This sample has about 42,000 distinct CDR3 sequences, with less than 3% found just once. This receptor was obtained from a male donor with ankylosing spondylitis or in good health (not recorded which). Specimen: blood, either unsorted or a sorted T cell fraction (not recorded which).

In DNA, the CDR3 is TGTGCCAGCAGCGACCGGGCCCTACCACAAAGCACAGATACGCAGTATTTT. Residues: CASSDRALPQSTDTQYF. The chain employs TRBV9 and TRBJ2-3; no clear D. Germline V lookup: CDR1 SGDLS, CDR2 YYNGEE. CDR3 length equals 17 residues. Trimming took off 3 bases at V and 0 bases at J, with 17 bases between the two ends.